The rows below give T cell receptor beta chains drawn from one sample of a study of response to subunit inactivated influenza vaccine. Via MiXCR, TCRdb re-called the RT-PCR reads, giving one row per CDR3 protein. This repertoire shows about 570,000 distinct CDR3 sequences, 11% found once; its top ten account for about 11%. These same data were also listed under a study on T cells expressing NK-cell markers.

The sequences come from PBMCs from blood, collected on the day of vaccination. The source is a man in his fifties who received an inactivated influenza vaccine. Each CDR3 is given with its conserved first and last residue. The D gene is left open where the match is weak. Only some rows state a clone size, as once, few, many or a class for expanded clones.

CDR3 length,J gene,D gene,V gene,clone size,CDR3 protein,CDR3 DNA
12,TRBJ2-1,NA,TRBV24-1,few,CAIGTYYNEQFF,TGTGCCATCGGGACTTATTACAATGAGCAGTTCTTC
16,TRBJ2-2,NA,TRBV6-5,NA,CASSYLAGSDTGELFF,TGTGCCAGCAGTTACCTGGCCGGGAGCGACACCGGGGAGCTGTTTTTT
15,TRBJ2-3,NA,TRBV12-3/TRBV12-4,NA,CASSLAADYTDTQYF,TGTGCCAGCAGTTTAGCTGCAGACTACACAGATACGCAGTATTTT
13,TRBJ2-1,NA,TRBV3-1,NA,CASSQSRYNEQFF,TGTGCCAGCAGCCAATCTCGCTACAATGAGCAGTTCTTC
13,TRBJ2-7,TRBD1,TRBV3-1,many,CASSQVGGHEQYF,TGTGCCAGCAGCCAAGTAGGGGGCCACGAGCAGTACTTC
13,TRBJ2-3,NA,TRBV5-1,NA,CASSARDWDTQYF,TGCGCCAGCAGTGCCCGGGACTGGGATACGCAGTATTTT
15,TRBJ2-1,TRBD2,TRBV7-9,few,CASSLDGRPVDEQFF,TGTGCCAGCAGCTTAGACGGGAGGCCGGTTGATGAGCAGTTCTTC
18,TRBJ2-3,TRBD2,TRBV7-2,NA,CASSKSLAGGTLTDTQYF,TGTGCCAGCAGCAAGTCGCTAGCGGGGGGAACGCTCACAGATACGCAGTATTTT
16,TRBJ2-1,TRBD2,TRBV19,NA,CASYTPGTSAYNEQFF,TGTGCCAGTTATACCCCCGGGACTAGCGCCTACAATGAGCAGTTCTTC
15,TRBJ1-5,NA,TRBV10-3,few,CAISDRRGSNQPQHF,TGTGCCATCAGTGACCGGAGAGGGAGCAATCAGCCCCAGCATTTT